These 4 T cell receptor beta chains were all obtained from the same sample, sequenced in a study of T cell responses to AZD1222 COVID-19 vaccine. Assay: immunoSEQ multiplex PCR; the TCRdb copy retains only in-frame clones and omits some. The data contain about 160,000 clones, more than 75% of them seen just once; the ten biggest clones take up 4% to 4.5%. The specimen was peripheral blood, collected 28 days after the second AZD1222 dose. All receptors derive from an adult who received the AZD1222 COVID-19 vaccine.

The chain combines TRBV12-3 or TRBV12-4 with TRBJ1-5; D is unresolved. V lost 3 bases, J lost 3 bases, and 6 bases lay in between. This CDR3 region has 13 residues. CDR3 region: CASSFQYNQPQHF. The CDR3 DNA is TGTGCCAGCAGTTTCCAGTACAATCAGCCCCAGCATTTT.

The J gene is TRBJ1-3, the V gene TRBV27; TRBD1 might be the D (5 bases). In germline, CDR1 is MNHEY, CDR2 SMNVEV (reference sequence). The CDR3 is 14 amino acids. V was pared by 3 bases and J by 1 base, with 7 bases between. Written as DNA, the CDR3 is TGTGCCAGCAGTTTTCGGGGGTCTGGAAACACCATATATTTT. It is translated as CASSFRGSGNTIYF.

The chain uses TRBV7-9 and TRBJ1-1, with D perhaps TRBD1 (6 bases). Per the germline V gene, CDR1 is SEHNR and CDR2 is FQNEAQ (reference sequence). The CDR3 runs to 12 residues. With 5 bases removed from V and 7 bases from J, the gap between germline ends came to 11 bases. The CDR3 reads CASSQTDSEAFF. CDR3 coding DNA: TGTGCCAGCAGCCAGACGGACAGTGAAGCTTTCTTT.

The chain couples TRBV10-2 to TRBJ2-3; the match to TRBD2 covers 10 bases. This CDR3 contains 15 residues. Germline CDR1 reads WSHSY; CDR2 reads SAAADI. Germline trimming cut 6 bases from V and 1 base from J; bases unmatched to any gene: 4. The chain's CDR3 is CASSPGTSGTDTQYF. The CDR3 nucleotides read TGCGCCAGCAGCCCCGGGACTAGCGGCACAGATACGCAGTATTTT.